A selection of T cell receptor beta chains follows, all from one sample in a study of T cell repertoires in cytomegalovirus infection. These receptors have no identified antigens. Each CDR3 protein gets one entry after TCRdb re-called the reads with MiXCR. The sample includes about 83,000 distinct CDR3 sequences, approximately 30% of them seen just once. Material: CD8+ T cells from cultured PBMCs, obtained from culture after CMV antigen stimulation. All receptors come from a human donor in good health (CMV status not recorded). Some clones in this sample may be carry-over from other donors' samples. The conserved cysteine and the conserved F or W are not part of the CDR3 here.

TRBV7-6	ASSHWSGGFNEQF
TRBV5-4	ASSSGTTYEQY
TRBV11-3	ASSLVGVSGTSEQF
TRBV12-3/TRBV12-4	ASSRGGGYEQY
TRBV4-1	ASSQDAGGGADTQY
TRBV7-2	ASSHRRPEAF
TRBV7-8	ASSLSSGGISSYNEQF
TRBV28	ASSYRGHTEAF
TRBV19	ASSLRGGLAGIQETQY
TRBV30	AWTGENTDTQY
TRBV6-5	ASSYSAGRGLGNEQF
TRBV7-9	ASSRTGADTQY
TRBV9	ASSAYEGLAGTDTQY
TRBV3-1	ASSPGTGIYGYT
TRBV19	ASSMGSQSEQY
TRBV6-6	ASSKRVQQGAGEKLF
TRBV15	ATRHSQETGELF
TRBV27	ASSSGGGWEQY
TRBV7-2	ASSLGLSGGAINEQF
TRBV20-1	SATGDGSNTGELF
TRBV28	ASSATTNYGYT
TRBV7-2	ASSLGDAGANVLT
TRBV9	ASSRRWGTEAF
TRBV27	ASSEYQQGIYGYT
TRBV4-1	ASSQANQLKGHGYT
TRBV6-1	ASSEANRVTYEQY
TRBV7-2	ASSHVRGGDTDTQY
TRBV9	ASSVDGSSGGELF
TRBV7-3	ASSPGQGAHGTQY
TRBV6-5	ASSLLAGGREQF
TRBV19	ASNTGMGNIQY
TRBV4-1	ASSQDQGQSVT